This passage covers 27 T cell receptor beta chains from one sample sequenced in a study of vaccination and CD4 T cells after COVID-19. Regarding treatment: roughly nine-day PBMC culture with coronavirus spike peptide pools or control peptides (ViraFEST assay). Their cognate antigens are unknown. Sequenced with the Oncomine TCR Beta short-read assay was DNA taken from cultured CD4+ T cells. TCRdb passed the PCR reads through MiXCR, listing each CDR3 protein once. The sample contains under 15,000 distinct CDR3 sequences, over 50% of which appear only once. The input for sequencing was cultured CD4+ T cells from blood, taken after SARS-CoV-2 vaccination. The source of these receptors is a human donor with COVID-19.

This rearrangement joins TRBV27 to TRBJ1-2; D remains unclear. Germline CDR1 and CDR2: MNHEY and SMNVEV (reference sequence). The CDR3 contains 10 residues. V was pared by 6 bases and J by 7 bases, with 6 bases between. The CDR3 region is CASRVFGYTF. CDR3 in DNA: TGTGCCAGCAGGGTCTTTGGCTACACCTTC.

The V and J genes are TRBV11-3 and TRBJ2-3; D could derive from TRBD1 or TRBD2 (5 bases each). This CDR3 has 14 residues. Germline CDR1 SGHNT, CDR2 YENEEA. V was trimmed by 5 bases and J by 1 base, leaving 10 bases between them. The CDR3 region is CASSTRDGTDTQYF. The CDR3 bases are TGTGCCAGCAGCACCCGGGACGGCACAGATACGCAGTATTTT.

This clonotype was seen only once. The rearrangement joins TRBV5-1 to TRBJ2-7, with D tentatively TRBD1 (6 bases). The CDR3 loop spans 16 amino acids. The ends were cut back, 2 bases at V and 0 bases at J, with 15 bases in the middle. CDR1 and CDR2 (germline): SGHRS, YFSETQ. The CDR3 loop reads CASSLVGDISSYEQYF. Written as DNA, the CDR3 is TGCGCCAGCAGCTTAGTCGGGGACATCAGCTCCTACGAGCAGTACTTC.

The gene calls are TRBV12-3 or TRBV12-4 and TRBJ1-6, with D unclear. Between the trimmed V and J ends, which lost 3 bases and 0 bases, there was a span of 9 bases. There are 16 residues in the CDR3. CDR3 in amino acids: CASSFRGSSYNSPLHF. CDR3 DNA sequence: TGTGCCAGCAGTTTCCGGGGAAGCTCCTATAATTCACCCCTCCACTTT.

The J gene is TRBJ2-1, the V gene TRBV20-1, with 8 bases aligning to TRBD2. There are 12 residues in the CDR3. The germline V gene encodes CDR1 DFQATT and CDR2 SNEGSKA (reference sequence). CDR3: CSGGGTYNEQFF. The CDR3 coding sequence is TGCAGCGGCGGGGGGACATACAATGAGCAGTTCTTC.

The chain carries TRBV6-2 or TRBV6-3 and TRBJ2-5; D gene ambiguous. The V gene's germline CDR1 is MNHEY and CDR2 SVGEGT. There are 14 residues in the CDR3. V gave up 6 bases and J gave up 3 bases, with 14 bases separating them. This CDR3 reads CASRGPYYKETQYF. DNA of the CDR3: TGTGCCAGCAGAGGACCCTACTACAAAGAGACCCAGTACTTC.

This clonotype showed up just once. The V gene is TRBV21-1, the J gene TRBJ1-1; no check of the table's D call, TRBD1, against the DNA was made. TRBV21-1 counts as a pseudogene. The CDR3 consists of 16 residues. The CDR3 here is CASSAARQPSFTEAFF. The CDR3 DNA reads TGTGCCAGCAGCGCAGCTCGACAGCCGTCGTTCACTGAAGCTTTCTTT.

This clonotype was picked up a small number of times. The genes are TRBV19 and TRBJ1-5, with no clear D. Germline V gives CDR1 LNHDA, CDR2 SQIVND (reference sequence). This CDR3 has 13 amino acids. V was trimmed by 1 base and J by 5 bases, leaving 6 bases between them. In nucleotides, the CDR3 is TGTGCCAGTAGTATAGCGGCAGATCAGCCCCAGCATTTT. Its translation is CASSIAADQPQHF.

This chain links TRBV7-2 with TRBJ2-1; 8 bases align to TRBD2. This CDR3 comprises 16 residues. Trimming cost V 8 bases and J 9 bases; bases outside gene matches: 18. Germline values: CDR1 SGHTA, CDR2 FQGNSA. The CDR3 spells CASRRRGAGANGEQFF. CDR3 nucleotide sequence: TGTGCCAGCCGAAGACGGGGAGCGGGGGCCAACGGTGAGCAGTTCTTC.

The chain carries TRBV20-1 and TRBJ2-1; 7 nucleotides agree with TRBD1. Germline lookup yields CDR1 DFQATT and CDR2 SNEGSKA (reference sequence). The CDR3 consists of 13 residues. Losses at the gene ends were 8 bases for V and 5 bases for J; bases not matched to a gene: 9. The CDR3 DNA follows: TGCAGTACCCTTGGGGACAGAGACAATGAGCAGTTCTTC. It codes for CSTLGDRDNEQFF.

This chain links TRBV28 with TRBJ1-1; no clear D gene. CDR1 is MDHEN, CDR2 SYDVKM, per germline. The CDR3 runs 12 residues. Trimming shortened V by 2 bases and J by 8 bases, and 9 bases separated the two germline ends. CDR3 residues: CASSLPLVEAFF. The CDR3 bases are TGTGCCAGCAGTTTACCGCTAGTAGAAGCTTTCTTT.

The J gene is TRBJ2-1, the V gene TRBV20-1, with 11 bases that match TRBD2. From germline, CDR1 is DFQATT and CDR2 SNEGSKA (reference sequence). The ends lost 3 bases at V and 0 bases at J; junction bases unmatched: 4. There are 16 residues in the CDR3. The DNA for the CDR3 is TGCAGTGCTAGGACTAGCGGGGCCCTCTCCTACAATGAGCAGTTCTTC. It is translated as CSARTSGALSYNEQFF.

This clonotype was detected only a few times. CDR3 DNA sequence: TGCACCAGCAGCCTCGGACAGGGGGCGTACTATGGCTACACCTTC. It codes for CTSSLGQGAYYGYTF. The chain carries TRBV1 and TRBJ1-2; the table's D call of TRBD1 was not tested on the DNA. TRBV1 is a documented pseudogene. This CDR3 spans 15 amino acids.

This clonotype was detected only a few times. The genes are TRBV11-3 and TRBJ1-1, with unresolved D. Germline V CDR1 and CDR2: SGHNT, YENEEA. V gave up 2 bases and J gave up 11 bases, with 9 bases separating them. The CDR3 is made up of 11 amino acids. The DNA of the CDR3 is TGTGCCAGCAGCTTAAGGGAGAGGGCTTTCTTT. Its translation is CASSLRERAFF.

The chain recombines TRBV4-1 with TRBJ2-7, with 11 bases aligning to TRBD1. The germline V gene has CDR1 MGHRA and CDR2 YSYEKL. Trimming took 4 bases from V and 2 from J; bases not matched to a gene: 7. CDR3 length: 16 residues. Here the CDR3 reads CASSPQRTGGTYEQYF. DNA for the CDR3: TGCGCCAGCAGCCCACAACGGACAGGGGGCACCTACGAGCAGTACTTC.

The chain recombines TRBV7-9 with TRBJ1-2, with TRBD1 matching over 7 bases. The CDR3 is 14 amino acids. CDR1 is SEHNR, CDR2 FQNEAQ, per germline (reference sequence). V was pared by 1 base and J by 4 bases, with 3 bases of the junction left unmatched. CDR3 nucleotide sequence: TGTGCCAGCAGCTTAGAGGGGGCCGGCTATGGCTACACCTTC. As protein: CASSLEGAGYGYTF.

The rearrangement uses TRBV5-4 and TRBJ2-1; possibly TRBD2 for D (6 bases). V was pared by 5 bases and J by 8 bases, with 20 bases between. This CDR3 comprises 15 residues. Germline CDR1 SGHNT, CDR2 YYREEE (reference sequence). CDR3 bases: TGTGCCAGCAGTGGAGGTGGGACTCCTCTCGATGAGCAGTTCTTC. Translation: CASSGGGTPLDEQFF.

The chain is built from TRBV14 and TRBJ2-5, with 9 bases aligning to TRBD2. This CDR3 region has 16 residues. CDR1 is SGHDN, CDR2 FVKESK, per germline. The J segment lost 6 bases and the V segment lost 0 bases, leaving 8 bases of the junction unmatched. DNA for the CDR3: TGTGCCAGCAGCCAAGATTCTAGCGGGATATCAAAGACCCAGTACTTC. Translation gives CASSQDSSGISKTQYF.

Relative to its sample, this clonotype is medium-sized. The chain uses TRBV25-1 and TRBJ2-7, with unresolved D. This CDR3 spans 16 amino acids. The germline V and J ends were trimmed by 2 bases and 5 bases, with 19 bases remaining between them. CDR1 and CDR2 (germline): MGHDK, SYGVNS. The CDR3 bases are TGTGCCAGCAGTGAACCTATTGGAAGAAATACGAACGAGCAGTACTTC. Translation gives CASSEPIGRNTNEQYF.

This chain uses TRBV7-2 with TRBJ2-7, with 9 bases lining up with TRBD2. The CDR3 length is 14 residues. Germline values: CDR1 SGHTA, CDR2 FQGNSA. The V and J ends lost 5 bases and 3 bases, in that order; junction bases with no gene match: 5. The CDR3 DNA reads as TGTGCCAGCAGCGGAGCGGGGGGCGGCTACGAGCAGTACTTC. As protein: CASSGAGGGYEQYF.

The chain joins TRBV20-1 to TRBJ1-1; 7 bases match TRBD1. J gave up 0 bases and V 6 bases, and 7 bases lay outside the gene matches. This CDR3 has 14 residues. CDR1 and CDR2 (germline): DFQATT, SNEGSKA (reference sequence). This CDR3 reads CSATGALMNTEAFF. The CDR3 nucleotides read TGCAGTGCAACAGGGGCCTTAATGAACACTGAAGCTTTCTTT.

The chain is built from TRBV29-1 and TRBJ2-2; TRBD2 matches at 12 bases. The germline gives CDR1 SQVTM, CDR2 ANQGSEA. With V trimmed by 8 bases and J by 8 bases, 6 bases remained unmatched. The CDR3 length is 13 residues. CDR3 sequence (DNA): TGCAGCACACGACTAGCGGGGGTAGGGGAGCTGTTTTTT. This codes for CSTRLAGVGELFF.

The CDR3, as DNA: TGTGCCAGTGAAACAGGGTGGATGAACACTGAAGCTTTCTTT. It specifies CASETGWMNTEAFF. J is TRBJ1-1 and V is TRBV19, with D perhaps TRBD1 (6 bases). Looked up from germline, CDR1 is LNHDA and CDR2 is SQIVND (reference sequence). The CDR3 runs to 14 residues. The V gene lost 8 bases and the J gene lost 0 bases, with 13 bases spanning the gap.

The chain recombines TRBV2 with TRBJ2-3; no clear D. The CDR3 contains 15 residues. Germline assignment: CDR1 SNHLY and CDR2 FYNNEI. V gave up 6 bases and J gave up 2 bases, with 15 bases separating them. For the CDR3, the DNA is TGTGCCAGCAGGTCAAGGGAAGGGTACACAGATACGCAGTATTTT. It is translated as CASRSREGYTDTQYF.

A few counts support this clonotype. V gene TRBV7-2 combines with J gene TRBJ1-6; 7 bases line up with TRBD1. The CDR3 runs to 14 residues. The ends lost 5 bases at V and 2 bases at J; junction bases unmatched: 0. CDR1 and CDR2 from the germline V gene are SGHTA and FQGNSA. The CDR3 reads CASSGQAYNSPLHF. The CDR3 nucleotides read TGTGCCAGCAGCGGACAGGCCTATAATTCACCCCTCCACTTT.

The DNA of the CDR3 is TGTGCCTCGGCAGGAAGGGAGACCCAGTACTTC. Residues: CASAGRETQYF. The chain links TRBV6-1 to TRBJ2-5; D not resolved. CDR1 MNHNS and CDR2 SASEGT come from the germline V gene. This CDR3 region has 11 residues. V was trimmed by 11 bases and J by 5 bases, leaving 12 bases between them.

The chain has TRBV6-1 and TRBJ1-4; a possible D gene is TRBD1 (6 bases). The CDR3 has 13 residues. V was trimmed by 5 bases and J by 7 bases, leaving 11 bases between them. Germline V gene lookup returns CDR1 MNHNS and CDR2 SASEGT. The CDR3 is CASSKGGGEKLFF. CDR3 nucleotide sequence: TGTGCCAGCAGTAAGGGGGGTGGTGAAAAACTGTTTTTT.